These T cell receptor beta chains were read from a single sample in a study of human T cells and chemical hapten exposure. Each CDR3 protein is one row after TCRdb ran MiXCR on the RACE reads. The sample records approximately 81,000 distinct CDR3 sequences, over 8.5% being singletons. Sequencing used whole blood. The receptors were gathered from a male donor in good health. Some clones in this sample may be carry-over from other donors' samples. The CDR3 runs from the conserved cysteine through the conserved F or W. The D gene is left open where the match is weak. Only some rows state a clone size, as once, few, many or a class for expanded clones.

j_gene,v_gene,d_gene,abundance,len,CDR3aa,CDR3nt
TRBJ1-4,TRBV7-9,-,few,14,CASSFRVDNEKLFF,TGTGCCAGCAGCTTCAGGGTGGATAATGAAAAACTGTTTTTT
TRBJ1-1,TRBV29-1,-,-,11,CSVGVNTEAFF,TGCAGCGTGGGGGTGAACACTGAAGCTTTCTTT
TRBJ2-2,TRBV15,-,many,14,CATSRVGDAGELFF,TGTGCCACCAGCAGAGTAGGGGACGCCGGGGAGCTGTTTTTT
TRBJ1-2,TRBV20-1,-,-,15,CSARDKGSDTYGYTF,TGCAGTGCTAGAGATAAAGGGTCAGATACCTATGGCTACACCTTC
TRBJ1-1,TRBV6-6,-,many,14,CASSYGDRDTEAFF,TGTGCCAGCAGTTACGGGGATAGGGACACTGAAGCTTTCTTT
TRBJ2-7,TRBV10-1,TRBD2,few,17,CASSESTLQGGTYEQYF,TGCGCCAGCAGTGAGTCGACTCTGCAGGGAGGGACCTACGAGCAGTACTTC
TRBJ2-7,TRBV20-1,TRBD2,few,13,CSARREAGYEQYF,TGCAGTGCACGGCGGGAGGCAGGCTACGAGCAGTACTTC
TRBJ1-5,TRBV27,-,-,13,CASRPPGNQPQHF,TGTGCCAGCAGGCCCCCGGGCAATCAGCCCCAGCATTTT
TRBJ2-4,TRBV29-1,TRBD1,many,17,CSVLLIGTGGAKNIQYF,TGCAGCGTTTTACTGATCGGGACAGGGGGAGCCAAAAACATTCAGTACTTC
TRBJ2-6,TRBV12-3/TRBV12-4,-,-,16,CASTVPSFSGANVLTF,TGTGCCAGCACGGTTCCGTCGTTCTCTGGGGCCAACGTCCTGACTTTC
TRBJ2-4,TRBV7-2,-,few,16,CASTVGHLIAKNIQYF,TGTGCCAGCACCGTAGGGCACCTAATAGCCAAAAACATTCAGTACTTC
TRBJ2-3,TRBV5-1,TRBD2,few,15,CASSLKAGGIDTQYF,TGCGCCAGCAGCTTGAAAGCGGGGGGCATAGATACGCAGTATTTT
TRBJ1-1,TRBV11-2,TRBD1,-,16,CASSLVMGQVNTEAFF,TGTGCCAGCAGCTTAGTGATGGGACAGGTGAACACTGAAGCTTTCTTT
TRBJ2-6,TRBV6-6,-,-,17,CASSSSPGTPGANVLTF,TGTGCCAGCAGTTCTTCACCCGGGACTCCTGGGGCCAACGTCCTGACTTTC
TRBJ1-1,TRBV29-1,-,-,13,CSVEVSTNTEAFF,TGCAGCGTTGAAGTTTCAACGAACACTGAAGCTTTCTTT
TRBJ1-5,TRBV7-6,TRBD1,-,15,CASSTGTGANQPQHF,TGTGCCAGCAGCACAGGGACAGGCGCCAATCAGCCCCAGCATTTT
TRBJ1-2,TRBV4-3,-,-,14,CASSPRGGEYGYTF,TGCGCCAGCAGCCCCCGGGGGGGCGAGTATGGCTACACCTTC
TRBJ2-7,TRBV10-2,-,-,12,CASSESVREQYF,TGCGCCAGCAGTGAGTCGGTGCGCGAGCAGTACTTC
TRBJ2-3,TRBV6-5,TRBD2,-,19,CASSYTLAASTPPTDTQYF,TGTGCCAGCAGTTACACGCTAGCGGCTTCCACCCCCCCCACAGATACGCAGTATTTT
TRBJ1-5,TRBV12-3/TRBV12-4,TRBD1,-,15,CASSGTVNSNQPQHF,TGTGCCAGCAGCGGGACAGTAAATAGCAATCAGCCCCAGCATTTT
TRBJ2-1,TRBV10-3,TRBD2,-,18,CAIRLTSGMGGGYNEQFF,TGTGCCATCAGACTGACTAGCGGGATGGGAGGAGGCTACAATGAGCAGTTCTTC
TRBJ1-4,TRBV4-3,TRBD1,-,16,CASSQEVKGASEKLFF,TGCGCCAGCAGCCAAGAAGTGAAGGGGGCGAGTGAAAAACTGTTTTTT
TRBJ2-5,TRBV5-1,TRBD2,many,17,CASSPNLIAGGRETQYF,TGCGCCAGCAGCCCAAACCTCATAGCGGGAGGTAGAGAGACCCAGTACTTC
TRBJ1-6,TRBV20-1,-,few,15,CSAVAAKGLNSPLHF,TGCAGTGCCGTGGCGGCCAAGGGTCTAAATTCACCCCTCCACTTT
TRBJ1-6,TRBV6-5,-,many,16,CASSYSRRRINSPLHF,TGTGCCAGCAGTTACTCACGACGGCGGATCAATTCACCCCTCCACTTT